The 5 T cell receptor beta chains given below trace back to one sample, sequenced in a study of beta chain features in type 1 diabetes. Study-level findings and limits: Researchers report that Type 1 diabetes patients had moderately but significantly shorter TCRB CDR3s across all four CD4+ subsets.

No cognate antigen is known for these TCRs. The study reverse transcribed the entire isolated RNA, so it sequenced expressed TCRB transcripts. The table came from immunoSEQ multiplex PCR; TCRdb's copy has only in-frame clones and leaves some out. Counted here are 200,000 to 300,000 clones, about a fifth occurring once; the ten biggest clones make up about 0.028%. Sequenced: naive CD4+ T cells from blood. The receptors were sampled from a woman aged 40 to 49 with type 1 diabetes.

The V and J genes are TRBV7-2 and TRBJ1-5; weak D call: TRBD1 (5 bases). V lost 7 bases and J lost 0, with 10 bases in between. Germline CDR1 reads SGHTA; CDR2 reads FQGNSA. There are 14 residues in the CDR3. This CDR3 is CASTPGHSNQPQHF. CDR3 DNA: TGTGCCAGCACCCCCGGACATAGCAATCAGCCCCAGCATTTT.

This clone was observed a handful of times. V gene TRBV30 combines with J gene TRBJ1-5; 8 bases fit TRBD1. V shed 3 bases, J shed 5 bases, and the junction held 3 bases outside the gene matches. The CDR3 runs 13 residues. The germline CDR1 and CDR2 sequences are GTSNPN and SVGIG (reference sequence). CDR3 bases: TGTGCCTGGAGCCAGGACAGGGATCAGCCCCAGCATTTT. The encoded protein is CAWSQDRDQPQHF.

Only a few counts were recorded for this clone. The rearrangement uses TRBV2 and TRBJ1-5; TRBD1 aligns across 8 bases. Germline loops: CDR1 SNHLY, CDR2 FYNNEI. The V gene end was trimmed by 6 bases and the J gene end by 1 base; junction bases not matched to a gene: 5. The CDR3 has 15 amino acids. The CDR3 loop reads CASRYTGGSNQPQHF. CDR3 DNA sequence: TGTGCCAGCAGGTACACAGGGGGGAGCAATCAGCCCCAGCATTTT.

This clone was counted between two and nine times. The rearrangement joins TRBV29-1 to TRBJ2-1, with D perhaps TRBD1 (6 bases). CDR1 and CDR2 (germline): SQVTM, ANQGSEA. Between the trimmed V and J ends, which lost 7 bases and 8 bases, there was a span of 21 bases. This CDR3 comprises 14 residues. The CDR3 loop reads CSGALTGLGDEQFF. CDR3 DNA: TGCAGCGGTGCCCTCACAGGGCTGGGGGATGAGCAGTTCTTC.

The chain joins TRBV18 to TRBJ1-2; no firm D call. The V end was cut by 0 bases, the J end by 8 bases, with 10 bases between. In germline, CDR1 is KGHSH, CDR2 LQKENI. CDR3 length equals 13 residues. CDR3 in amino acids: CASSPPQGVGYTF. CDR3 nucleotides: TGTGCCAGCTCACCACCGCAAGGAGTCGGCTACACCTTC.